Sequencing of this T cell receptor (beta chain) was carried out in a study of regulatory T cells in long-lasting Graves disease. Across the study: Persistent cases took antithyroid drugs over 5 years and stayed TSH receptor antibody positive. General study findings and limits: Since the sample size was small, accuracy may have been reduced. Blood alone, not thyroid tissue, was studied.

V dropped 4 bases and J dropped 4; count of bases not matched to a gene: 8. This CDR3 has 15 amino acids. Germline V gene lookup returns CDR1 SGHRS and CDR2 YFSETQ. Construction of TCR beta libraries relied on iRepertoire HTBI primers and on Arm-PCR targeting CDR3 regions. Via MiXCR, TCRdb re-called the multiplex PCR reads, giving one row per CDR3 protein. The sample lists over 650,000 distinct CDR3 sequences; around 30% were seen once. Time point noted: persistent/refractory GD, antithyroid drugs over 5 years with positive TRAb. RNA extracted from PBMCs served as the sequencing template. An endocrinology department in Xi'an, China, supplied the patients. With regard to this clonotype: Its antigen remains unidentified.

Sequencing was performed on peripheral blood mononuclear cells (PBMCs), taken when the disease was refractory, from a patient treated with antithyroid drugs. The sequence derives from a female donor with Graves disease. The chain couples TRBV5-1 to TRBJ2-7; 10 nucleotides line up with TRBD2. The CDR3 spells CASSLTRTSGYEQYF. DNA of the CDR3: TGCGCCAGCAGCCTGACCCGGACTAGCGGTTACGAGCAGTACTTC.